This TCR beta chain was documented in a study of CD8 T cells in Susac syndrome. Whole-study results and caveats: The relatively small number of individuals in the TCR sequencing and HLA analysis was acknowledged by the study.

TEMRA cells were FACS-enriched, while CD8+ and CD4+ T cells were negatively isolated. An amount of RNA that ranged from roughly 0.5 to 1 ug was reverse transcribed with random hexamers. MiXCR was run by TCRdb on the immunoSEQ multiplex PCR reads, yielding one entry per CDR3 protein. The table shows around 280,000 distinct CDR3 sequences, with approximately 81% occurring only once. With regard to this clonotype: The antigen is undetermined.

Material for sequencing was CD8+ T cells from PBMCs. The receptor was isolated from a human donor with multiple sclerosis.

CDR3 DNA sequence: TGTGCCAGCAGCGAAATTCCGTGGTCGGAGCAGTACTTC. Protein sequence: CASSEIPWSEQYF. This sequence joins TRBV6-4 and TRBJ2-7; no clear D. From germline, CDR1 is MRHNA and CDR2 SNTAGT. The CDR3 sequence is 13 residues long. The ends were cut back, 6 bases at V and 7 bases at J, with 16 bases in the middle.